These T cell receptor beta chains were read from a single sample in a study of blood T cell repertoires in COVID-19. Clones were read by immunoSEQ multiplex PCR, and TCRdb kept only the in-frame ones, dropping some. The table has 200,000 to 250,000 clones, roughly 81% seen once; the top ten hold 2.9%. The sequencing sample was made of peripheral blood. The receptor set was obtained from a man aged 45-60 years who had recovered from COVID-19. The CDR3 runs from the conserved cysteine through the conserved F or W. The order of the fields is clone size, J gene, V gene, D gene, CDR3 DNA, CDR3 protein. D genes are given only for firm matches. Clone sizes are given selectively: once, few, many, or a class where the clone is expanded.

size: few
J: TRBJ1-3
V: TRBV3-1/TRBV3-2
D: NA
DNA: TGTGCCAGCAGCCTCGGGTCGATTGGAAACACCATATATTTT
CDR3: CASSLGSIGNTIYF

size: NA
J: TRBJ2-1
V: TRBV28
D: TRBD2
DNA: TGTGCCAGCAGTTTATCGGGACTAGCGGGGGACAATGAGCAGTTCTTC
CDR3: CASSLSGLAGDNEQFF

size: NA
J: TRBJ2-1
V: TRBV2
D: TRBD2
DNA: TGTGCCAGCAGCGGCGGGACTAGTGCCTACAATGAGCAGTTCTTC
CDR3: CASSGGTSAYNEQFF

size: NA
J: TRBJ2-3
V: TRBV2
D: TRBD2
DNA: TGTGCCAGCAGTGAACTAGCGGGATACACAGATACGCAGTATTTT
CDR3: CASSELAGYTDTQYF

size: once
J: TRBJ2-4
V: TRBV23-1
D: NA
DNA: TGCGCCACCCCCGCCGTCGGACTAGCCAAAAACATTCAGTACTTC
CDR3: CATPAVGLAKNIQYF

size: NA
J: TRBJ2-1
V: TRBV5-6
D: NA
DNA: TGTGCCAGCAGCTTGTTCGGGATCTACAATGAGCAGTTCTTC
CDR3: CASSLFGIYNEQFF

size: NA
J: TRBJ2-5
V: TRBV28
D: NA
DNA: TGTGCCAGCAGTTTAATGGCATCTCCGGGAGAGACCCAGTACTTC
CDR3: CASSLMASPGETQYF

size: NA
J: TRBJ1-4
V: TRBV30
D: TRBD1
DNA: TGTGCCTGGAGGGGGAAGACAGGGGGCGCATTGTTGAGTGAAAAACTGTTTTTT
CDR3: CAWRGKTGGALLSEKLFF

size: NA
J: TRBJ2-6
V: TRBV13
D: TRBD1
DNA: TGTGCCAGCAGCTTAATACGGGACAGCTCTGGGGCCAACGTCCTGACTTTC
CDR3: CASSLIRDSSGANVLTF

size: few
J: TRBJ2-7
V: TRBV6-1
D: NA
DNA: TGTGCCAGCAGTGACAGTACCCCAGGGGCCTACGAGCAGTACTTC
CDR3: CASSDSTPGAYEQYF

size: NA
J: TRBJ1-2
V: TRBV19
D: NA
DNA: TGTGCCAGTCGTGACGACAGGAGATCAAACTATGGCTACACCTTC
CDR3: CASRDDRRSNYGYTF

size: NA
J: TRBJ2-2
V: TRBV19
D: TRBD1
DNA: TGTGCCAGTAGGAAATCCGGGACAGGTAACACCGGGGAGCTGTTTTTT
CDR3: CASRKSGTGNTGELFF

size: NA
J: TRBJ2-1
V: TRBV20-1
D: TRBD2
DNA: TGCAGTGCTAGTCATCCAGCGGGAGGGCCCACGGATGAGCAGTTCTTC
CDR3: CSASHPAGGPTDEQFF

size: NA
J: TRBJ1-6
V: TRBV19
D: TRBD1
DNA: TGTGCCAGTCGACCTACAGGGGTTAATTCACCCCTCCACTTT
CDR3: CASRPTGVNSPLHF

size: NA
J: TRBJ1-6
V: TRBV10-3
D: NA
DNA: TGTGCCATCAGTCAGACAGGCCCCATCGGTTCACCCCTCCACTTT
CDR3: CAISQTGPIGSPLHF

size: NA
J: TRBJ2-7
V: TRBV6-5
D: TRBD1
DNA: TGTGCCAGCAGTCGGGACAGCGAAACCTACGAGCAGTACTTC
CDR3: CASSRDSETYEQYF

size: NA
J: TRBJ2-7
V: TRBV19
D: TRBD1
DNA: TGTGCCAGTAGTATAGATCCGTGGACAGGGGGGACCGGGAGTCACTACGAGCAGTACTTC
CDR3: CASSIDPWTGGTGSHYEQYF

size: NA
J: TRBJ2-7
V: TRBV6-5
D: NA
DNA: TGTGCCAGCGGGGGGAGGGACATACCCTCCGAGCAGTACTTC
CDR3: CASGGRDIPSEQYF

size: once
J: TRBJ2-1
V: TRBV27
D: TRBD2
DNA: TGTGCCAGCAGACAACTAGCGGGAGGGAATGAGCAGTTCTTC
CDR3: CASRQLAGGNEQFF

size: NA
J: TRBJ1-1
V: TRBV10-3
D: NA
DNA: TGTGCCATCAGTGAGTGGCAGGGAAACACTGAAGCTTTCTTT
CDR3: CAISEWQGNTEAFF

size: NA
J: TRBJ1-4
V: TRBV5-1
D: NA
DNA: TGCGCCAGCAGCTTCACTACCGGTCCTAATGAAAAACTGTTTTTT
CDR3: CASSFTTGPNEKLFF

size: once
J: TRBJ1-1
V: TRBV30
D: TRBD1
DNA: TGTGCCTGGAGTGAGGGACAGGGGGCGAATGAAGCTTTCTTT
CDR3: CAWSEGQGANEAFF

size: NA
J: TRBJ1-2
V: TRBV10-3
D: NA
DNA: TGTGCCATCAGTGAAGAAAGAGGCCTCTATGGCTACACCTTC
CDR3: CAISEERGLYGYTF

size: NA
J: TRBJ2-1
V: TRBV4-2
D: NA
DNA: TGTGCCAGCAGCCAAGATTACCTAGCGAGCTATGAGCAGTTCTTC
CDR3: CASSQDYLASYEQFF

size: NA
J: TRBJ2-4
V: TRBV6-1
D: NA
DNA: TGTGCCAGCAGTGTACAGGGTGAAATAGCCAAAAACATTCAGTACTTC
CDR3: CASSVQGEIAKNIQYF

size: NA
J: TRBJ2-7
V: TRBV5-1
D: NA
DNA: TGCGCCAGCAGCTCGGACAGCTACTACGAGCAGTACTTC
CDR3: CASSSDSYYEQYF

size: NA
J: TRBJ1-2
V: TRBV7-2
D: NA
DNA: TGTGCCAGCAGCTCCAAGCCTGTAGGCGGCTATGGCTACACCTTC
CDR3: CASSSKPVGGYGYTF

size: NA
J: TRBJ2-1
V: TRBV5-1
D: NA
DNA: TGCGCCAGCAGCTTTAGTGACAGCTCCTACAATGAGCAGTTCTTC
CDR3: CASSFSDSSYNEQFF

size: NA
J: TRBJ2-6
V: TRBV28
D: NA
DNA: TGTGCCAGCAGTTTAGCTATGGGGAGCTCTGGGGCCAACGTCCTGACTTTC
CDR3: CASSLAMGSSGANVLTF

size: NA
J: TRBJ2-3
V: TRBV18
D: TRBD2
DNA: TGTGCCAGCTCACCCGCGACTAGCGGGACAAGCACAGATACGCAGTATTTT
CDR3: CASSPATSGTSTDTQYF

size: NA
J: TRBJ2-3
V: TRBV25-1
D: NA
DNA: TGTGCCAGCAGTGAATACGGCAGACTGCAGTCAGATACGCAGTATTTT
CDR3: CASSEYGRLQSDTQYF

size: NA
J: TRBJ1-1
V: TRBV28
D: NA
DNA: TGTGCCAGCAGTTTTAGGGGTACGAACACTGAAGCTTTCTTT
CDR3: CASSFRGTNTEAFF

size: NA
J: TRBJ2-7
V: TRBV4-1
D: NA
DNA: TGCGCCAGCAGCGACTCCGGGACATTATCTTCCGAGCAGTACTTC
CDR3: CASSDSGTLSSEQYF

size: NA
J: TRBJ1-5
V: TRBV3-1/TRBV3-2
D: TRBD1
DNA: TGTGCCAGCAGCCAAGATCTACCGACAGGGGCTTTCCAGCCCCAGCATTTT
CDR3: CASSQDLPTGAFQPQHF

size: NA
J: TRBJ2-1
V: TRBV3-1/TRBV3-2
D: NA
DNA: TGTGCCAGCAGCCAAACTCCGAGACTCGGTTACGAGCAGTTCTTC
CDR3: CASSQTPRLGYEQFF

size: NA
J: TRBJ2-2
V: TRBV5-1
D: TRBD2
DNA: TGCGCCAGCAGCTTGGGGGCGGGTATCGACATACCCCAGGCTAGCGGGAGTACCGGGGAGCTGTTTTTT
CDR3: CASSLGAGIDIPQASGSTGELFF

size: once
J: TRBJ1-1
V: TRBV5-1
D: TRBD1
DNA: TGCGCCAGCAGCTTGGCTCGGACAGGGCTGAACACTGAAGCTTTCTTT
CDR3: CASSLARTGLNTEAFF

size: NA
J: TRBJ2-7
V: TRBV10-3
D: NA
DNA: TGTGCCATCAGCGCTGCGGGAAGAGGCTACGAGCAGTACTTC
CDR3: CAISAAGRGYEQYF

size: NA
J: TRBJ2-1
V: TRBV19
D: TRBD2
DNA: TGTGCCAGTAGTATGGGGGGGGACAATGAGCAGTTCTTC
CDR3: CASSMGGDNEQFF

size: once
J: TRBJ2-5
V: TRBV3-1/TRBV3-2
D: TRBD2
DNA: TGTGCCAGCAGCCAAGAGTCCAAGTTGGTAGCGGGACCCCAAGAGACCCAGTACTTC
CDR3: CASSQESKLVAGPQETQYF

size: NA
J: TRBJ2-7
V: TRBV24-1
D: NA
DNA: TGTGCCACCGGAACGGGGGCGGGAGTTTCCGAGCAGTACTTC
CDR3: CATGTGAGVSEQYF

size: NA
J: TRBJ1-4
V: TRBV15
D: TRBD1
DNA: TGTGCCACCAGCAGAGTGGACAGGGTACCTGAAAAACTGTTTTTT
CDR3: CATSRVDRVPEKLFF

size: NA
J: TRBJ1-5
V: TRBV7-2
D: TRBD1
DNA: TGTGCCAGCAGCTTAGCGACAGGGGGGCAGCCCCAGCATTTT
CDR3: CASSLATGGQPQHF

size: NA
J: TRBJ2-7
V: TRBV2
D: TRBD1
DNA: TGTGCCAGCCGAAGACAGGGGGTGGACGAGCAGTACTTC
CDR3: CASRRQGVDEQYF

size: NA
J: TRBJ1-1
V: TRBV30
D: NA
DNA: TGTGCCTGGAGTGTGAGACGGGGTCTGACTGAAGCTTTCTTT
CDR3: CAWSVRRGLTEAFF

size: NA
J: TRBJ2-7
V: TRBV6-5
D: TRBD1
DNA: TGTGCCAGCTCTATGATGGGGACAGGGATGGCCGAGCAGTACTTC
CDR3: CASSMMGTGMAEQYF

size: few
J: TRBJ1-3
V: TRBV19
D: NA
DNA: TGTGCCAGTAGTGGGGCAGGGCTCTCTGGAAACACCATATATTTT
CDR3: CASSGAGLSGNTIYF

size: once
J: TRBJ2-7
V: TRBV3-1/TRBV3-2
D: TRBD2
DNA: TGTGCCAGCAGCCAAGAACCTGAGCTAGCGGGACCGCCCTACGAGCAGTACTTC
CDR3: CASSQEPELAGPPYEQYF

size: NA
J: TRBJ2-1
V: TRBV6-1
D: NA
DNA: TGTGCCAGCAGTGAAGCGGCCAGAGGTTGGTTCTTC
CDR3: CASSEAARGWFF

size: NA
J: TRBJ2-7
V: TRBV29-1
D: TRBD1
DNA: TGCAGCGTTAGGGGGACAGGGGACTACGAGCAGTACTTC
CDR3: CSVRGTGDYEQYF

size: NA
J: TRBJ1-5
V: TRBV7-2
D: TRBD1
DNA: TGTGCCAGCAGCTTCTCCGGGACAGGGAATCAGCCCCAGCATTTT
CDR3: CASSFSGTGNQPQHF

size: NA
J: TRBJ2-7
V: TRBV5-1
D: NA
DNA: TGCGCCAGCAGCCGGGACAACTACGAGCAGTACTTC
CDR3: CASSRDNYEQYF

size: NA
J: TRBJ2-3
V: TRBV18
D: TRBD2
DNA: TGTGCCAGCTCACCGCGTCCGGGCACTAGCGGGAGCGGGGGCACAGATACGCAGTATTTT
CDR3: CASSPRPGTSGSGGTDTQYF

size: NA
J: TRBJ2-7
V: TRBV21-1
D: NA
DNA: TGTGCCAGCAGCAACGCGGACAGCTCCTACGAGCAGTACTTC
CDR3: CASSNADSSYEQYF

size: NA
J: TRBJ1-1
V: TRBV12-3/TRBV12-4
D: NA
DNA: TGTGCCAGCAGTTTGGACGGAGGTGAAGCTTTCTTT
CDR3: CASSLDGGEAFF

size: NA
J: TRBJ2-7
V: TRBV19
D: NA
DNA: TGTGCCAGTAGTATATTTGGGCGAGACGAGCAGTACTTC
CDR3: CASSIFGRDEQYF

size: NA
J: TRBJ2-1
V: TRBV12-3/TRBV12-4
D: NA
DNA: TGTGCCAGCAGTTACAGGGTCACTGAGCAGTTCTTC
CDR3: CASSYRVTEQFF

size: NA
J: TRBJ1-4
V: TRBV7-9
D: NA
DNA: TGTGCCAGCGGGCGGGGCAGGGCGAATGAAAAACTGTTTTTT
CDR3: CASGRGRANEKLFF

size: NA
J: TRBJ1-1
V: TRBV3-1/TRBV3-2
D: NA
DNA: TGTGCCAGCAGCCGAACAGGGAACACTGAAGCTTTCTTT
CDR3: CASSRTGNTEAFF